These 32 T cell receptor beta chains share one sample of origin, sequenced in a study of blood T cell repertoires in COVID-19. Using immunoSEQ multiplex PCR, the repertoire was profiled, and TCRdb retains in-frame clones only, with some absent. The sample carries 300,000 or so clones, about 92% recorded once. The sequencing sample was made of PBMCs or T cells enriched from blood (not recorded which). These receptors were taken from a man in his sixties who had recovered from COVID-19.

The chain employs TRBV5-1 and TRBJ2-2; 10 bases are a match to TRBD2. CDR1 and CDR2 (germline): SGHRS, YFSETQ. J gave up 5 bases and V 7 bases, and 2 bases lay outside the gene matches. This CDR3 is 13 amino acids long. CDR3 sequence: CASSTSGTGELFF. In nucleotides, the CDR3 is TGCGCCAGCTCGACTAGCGGGACCGGGGAGCTGTTTTTT.

The CDR3, as DNA: TGCGCCAGCAGCCAAGCGGGTCGGGCGGGAGCTAGTCGCAACTCCTACGAGCAGTACTTC. Its translation: CASSQAGRAGASRNSYEQYF. The rearrangement links TRBV4-1 to TRBJ2-7, with 7 bases aligning to TRBD2. The CDR3 is 20 residues long. The J segment lost 0 bases and the V segment lost 1 base, leaving 18 bases of the junction unmatched. From germline, CDR1 is MGHRA and CDR2 YSYEKL.

The J gene is TRBJ2-5, the V gene TRBV5-1; 9 nucleotides line up with TRBD2. Per the germline V gene, CDR1 is SGHRS and CDR2 is YFSETQ. This CDR3 has 14 amino acids. Unmatched junction bases numbered 3, after V lost 2 bases and J lost 4 bases. Written as DNA, the CDR3 is TGCGCCAGCAGCTTTGCGGGAGGGGGAGAGACCCAGTACTTC. This gives the protein CASSFAGGGETQYF. Full variable domain (outside the CDR3, taken from reference TRBV5-1 and TRBJ2-5): KAGVTQTPRYLIKTRGQQVTLSCSPISGHRSVSWYQQTPGQGLQFLFEYFSETQRNKGNFPGRFSGRQFSNSRSEMNVSTLELGDSALYLCASSFAGGGETQYFGPGTRLLVL.

The V gene is TRBV30, the J gene TRBJ2-2; D is possibly TRBD2 (5 bases). The germline V and J ends were trimmed by 4 bases and 1 base, with 10 bases remaining between them. The CDR3 consists of 14 residues. From germline, CDR1 is GTSNPN and CDR2 SVGIG (reference sequence). CDR3 residues: CAWIRGRNTGELFF. In DNA, the CDR3 is TGTGCCTGGATTCGAGGGAGGAACACCGGGGAGCTGTTTTTT.

The chain joins TRBV28 to TRBJ2-7, with TRBD1 matching over 8 bases. This CDR3 is 15 amino acids long. With V trimmed by 3 bases and J by 4 bases, 8 bases remained unmatched. Germline lookup yields CDR1 MDHEN and CDR2 SYDVKM. CDR3 coding DNA: TGTGCCAGCAGTTTGACGGCAGGGGGCGCTTACGAGCAGTACTTC. Protein sequence: CASSLTAGGAYEQYF.

V and J are TRBV9 and TRBJ2-5; D uncertain. This CDR3 comprises 12 residues. Trimming left V 0 bases short and J 4 bases short, with 4 bases between. CDR1 and CDR2 (germline): SGDLS, YYNGEE. DNA of the CDR3: TGTGCCAGCAGCGTAGACGGAGAGACCCAGTACTTC. It codes for CASSVDGETQYF.

In this sample, this clone turned up many times. The chain carries TRBV20-1 and TRBJ2-3, with 8 positions matching TRBD2. V lost 3 bases and J lost 7; bases outside the gene matches: 9. In germline, CDR1 is DFQATT, CDR2 SNEGSKA (reference sequence). This CDR3 region has 14 residues. The CDR3 spells CSASTVAGRYTQYF. CDR3 bases: TGCAGTGCTAGTACGGTAGCGGGGAGGTATACGCAGTATTTT.

The rearrangement links TRBV6-5 to TRBJ2-5; 8 bases line up with TRBD2. This CDR3 has 12 amino acids. The V and J ends lost 6 bases and 5 bases, in that order; junction bases with no gene match: 2. Germline values: CDR1 MNHEY, CDR2 SVGAGI. CDR3 bases: TGTGCCAGCAGGGTAGCGGGGGAGACCCAGTACTTC. Protein sequence: CASRVAGETQYF.

This chain uses TRBV6-5 with TRBJ2-2, with TRBD1 as a possible D gene (6 bases). The CDR3 has 15 residues. The germline V gene has CDR1 MNHEY and CDR2 SVGAGI. The V gene lost 6 bases and the J gene lost 3 bases, with 14 bases spanning the gap. This CDR3 is CASRRNREHTGELFF. The CDR3 nucleotides read TGTGCCAGCAGGCGGAACAGGGAGCACACCGGGGAGCTGTTTTTT.

The chain employs TRBV7-9 and TRBJ1-4; a weak D match, TRBD1 (6 bases). The germline V gene has CDR1 SEHNR and CDR2 FQNEAQ (reference sequence). CDR3 length: 13 residues. Trimming cost V 1 base and J 8 bases, with 8 bases left between them. Here the CDR3 reads CASSLGQAEKLFF. The CDR3 nucleotides read TGTGCCAGCAGCTTAGGACAGGCCGAAAAACTGTTTTTT.

This chain connects TRBV19 to TRBJ2-3, with 10 bases that match TRBD2. The length of the CDR3 is 16 residues. Germline V gene sequence: CDR1 LNHDA, CDR2 SQIVND (reference sequence). V lost 3 bases to trimming and J lost 2 bases; unmatched junction nucleotides: 5. The CDR3 loop is CASSMPSGRVTDTQYF. The CDR3 DNA is TGTGCCAGTAGTATGCCCAGCGGGAGGGTCACAGATACGCAGTATTTT.

This chain's CDR3 is CASSMWGTGSQPQHF. For the CDR3, the DNA is TGTGCCAGTAGTATGTGGGGGACAGGGAGTCAGCCCCAGCATTTT. The chain couples TRBV19 to TRBJ1-5; 9 bases match TRBD1. The CDR3 totals 15 residues. The trim removed 3 bases at V and 6 bases at J, leaving 6 bases unmatched. Per the germline V gene, CDR1 is LNHDA and CDR2 is SQIVND (reference sequence).

This clone was detected once. The V call is TRBV30, the J call TRBJ2-7; D is perhaps TRBD2 (6 bases). V shed 0 bases and J shed 7 bases, with 10 bases lying between them. The CDR3 spans 12 residues. Per germline, CDR1 GTSNPN and CDR2 SVGIG (reference sequence). CDR3 DNA: TGTGCCTGGAGTGTTGCGGGGCTGGAGCAGTACTTC. This gives the protein CAWSVAGLEQYF.

This CDR3 reads CASSLQVATFF. In DNA form, the CDR3 reads TGTGCCAGCAGTTTACAGGTCGCGACTTTCTTT. The chain recombines TRBV2 with TRBJ1-1; the D gene is possibly TRBD1 (5 bases). This CDR3 region has 11 residues. CDR1 is SNHLY, CDR2 FYNNEI, per germline. Trimming shortened V by 5 bases and J by 12 bases, and 13 bases separated the two germline ends.

CDR3 nucleotide sequence: TGTGCCAGCAGCTACGACAGTTCTAATGAAAAACTGTTTTTT. Translating gives CASSYDSSNEKLFF. This rearrangement joins TRBV4-2 to TRBJ1-4; tentative D call: TRBD1 (5 bases). V gave up 5 bases and J gave up 3 bases, with 10 bases separating them. Looked up from germline, CDR1 is LGHNA and CDR2 is YNFKEQ. This CDR3 comprises 14 residues.

This clone showed up just a few times. The rearrangement uses TRBV5-1 and TRBJ2-5; 7 bases line up with TRBD2. The CDR3 contains 15 residues. Trimming cost V 4 bases and J 1 base; bases outside gene matches: 7. Germline CDR1 SGHRS, CDR2 YFSETQ. CDR3 protein: CASSRDGGTQETQYF. The DNA of the CDR3 is TGCGCCAGCAGCCGGGACGGGGGGACCCAAGAGACCCAGTACTTC.

The table lists this clone with a count of one. The chain couples TRBV18 to TRBJ2-4; possible D gene TRBD1, 5 bases. CDR3 length: 12 amino acids. Germline CDR1 reads KGHSH; CDR2 reads LQKENI. V dropped 0 bases and J dropped 13 bases, with 10 bases sitting between them. The CDR3 loop is CASSPPGAPQYF. The CDR3 DNA reads as TGTGCCAGCTCACCACCAGGGGCGCCCCAGTACTTC.

The sample holds a few counts of this clone. This sequence joins TRBV12-3 or TRBV12-4 and TRBJ1-3, with no clear D. The CDR3 is 13 amino acids. V shed 3 bases and J shed 2 bases, with 5 bases lying between them. The CDR3 reads CASSFITGNTIYF. The CDR3 DNA sequence: TGTGCCAGCAGTTTCATCACTGGAAACACCATATATTTT.

The chain joins TRBV9 to TRBJ2-1; 12 bases fit TRBD2. V shed 4 bases and J 10 bases; nucleotides not matched to a gene: 6. Germline assignment: CDR1 SGDLS and CDR2 YYNGEE. The CDR3 loop spans 14 amino acids. DNA for the CDR3: TGTGCCAGCAGCCTAAACGGACTAGCGGGAGAGCAGTTCTTC. Encoded protein: CASSLNGLAGEQFF.

This clone was seen only once. Within the sample, other DNA sequences also encode this same CDR3. The chain joins TRBV9 to TRBJ2-1; D is unclear. Germline V gives CDR1 SGDLS, CDR2 YYNGEE. The CDR3 contains 15 residues. The V end was cut by 1 base, the J end by 0 bases, with 8 bases between. The CDR3 protein is CASSVSSSSYNEQFF. The CDR3 DNA sequence: TGTGCCAGCAGCGTAAGTTCGAGCTCCTACAATGAGCAGTTCTTC.

The chain joins TRBV16 to TRBJ1-4; a possible D gene is TRBD1 (5 bases). The V gene lost 0 bases and the J gene lost 7 bases, with 12 bases spanning the gap. The CDR3 has 15 residues. The germline V gene encodes CDR1 KGHSY and CDR2 FQNENV. CDR3 sequence reads: CASSQSRGGPEKLFF. The CDR3 DNA sequence: TGTGCCAGCAGCCAATCGAGGGGAGGGCCTGAAAAACTGTTTTTT.

V usage is TRBV11-3 and J usage is TRBJ2-1; TRBD2 is a possible D gene (8 bases). This CDR3 has 17 amino acids. The V end was cut by 6 bases, the J end by 9 bases, with 27 bases between. Germline assignment: CDR1 SGHNT and CDR2 YENEEA. The CDR3 is CASRDKPGLGGSGEQFF. The CDR3 DNA is TGTGCCAGCAGAGATAAACCGGGACTAGGGGGCTCGGGTGAGCAGTTCTTC.

This rearrangement joins TRBV5-6 to TRBJ2-1; unclear D gene. Trimming left V 2 bases short and J 0 bases short, with 9 bases between. The CDR3 runs to 15 residues. Per the germline V gene, CDR1 is SGHDT and CDR2 is YYEEEE. The CDR3 sequence: CASSFYGSSYNEQFF. The CDR3 DNA is TGTGCCAGCAGCTTCTACGGTAGCTCCTACAATGAGCAGTTCTTC.

The gene calls are TRBV24-1 and TRBJ2-3; weak D call: TRBD1 (6 bases). The CDR3 is 14 amino acids. CDR1 is KGHDR and CDR2 is SFDVKD in the germline V gene. V was pared by 4 bases and J by 3 bases, with 10 bases between. CDR3 sequence (DNA): TGTGCCACCAGTGACCCCAGGGGTACAGATACGCAGTATTTT. As protein: CATSDPRGTDTQYF.

This rearrangement joins TRBV10-3 to TRBJ1-6, with D maybe TRBD1 (5 bases). Germline CDR1 is ENHRY and CDR2 is SYGVKD. The V end lost 5 bases, the J end lost 4 bases, and 12 bases lay between the germline ends. CDR3 size: 15 residues. CDR3 in amino acids: CAISIQGNYNSPLHF. For the CDR3, the DNA is TGTGCCATCAGTATTCAGGGAAATTATAATTCACCCCTCCACTTT.

The rearrangement uses TRBV4-1 and TRBJ1-6; D is unresolved. V lost 0 bases, J lost 0 bases, and 12 bases lay in between. Germline CDR1 reads MGHRA; CDR2 reads YSYEKL. This CDR3 has 18 residues. CDR3 region: CASSQEGRRSSYNSPLHF. The CDR3 DNA sequence: TGCGCCAGCAGCCAAGAAGGAAGGAGAAGCTCCTATAATTCACCCCTCCACTTT.

V gene TRBV11-3 combines with J gene TRBJ2-5; weak D call: TRBD2 (6 bases). The CDR3 totals 15 residues. The germline V gene has CDR1 SGHNT and CDR2 YENEEA. V lost 5 bases and J lost 5, with 18 bases in between. The CDR3 protein is CASSRAGGADETQYF. In nucleotides, the CDR3 is TGTGCCAGCAGCCGAGCGGGTGGGGCGGATGAGACCCAGTACTTC.

The chain uses TRBV11-2 and TRBJ1-5; D remains unclear. The length of the CDR3 is 16 residues. Deletions cut 4 bases from V and 1 base from J, with 14 bases between. Germline V gives CDR1 SGHAT, CDR2 FQNNGV. CDR3 protein: CASSSHRAGSNQPQHF. Written as DNA, the CDR3 is TGTGCCAGCAGCTCACATCGTGCAGGCAGCAATCAGCCCCAGCATTTT.

The chain employs TRBV10-1 and TRBJ1-6, with a tentative D call TRBD1 (5 bases). The V end was cut by 4 bases, the J end by 10 bases, with 8 bases between. CDR3 length: 12 amino acids. Germline loops: CDR1 WNHNN, CDR2 SYGVQD (reference sequence). CDR3 protein: CASSGQGSPLHF. The CDR3 DNA reads TGCGCCAGCAGTGGCCAGGGCTCACCCCTCCACTTT.

The gene calls are TRBV10-1 and TRBJ2-7; 8 nucleotides agree with TRBD1. The CDR3 is 15 residues long. V lost 2 bases, J lost 4 bases, and 7 bases stayed unmatched. Germline CDR1 reads WNHNN; CDR2 reads SYGVQD (reference sequence). Here the CDR3 reads CASSETTGGLYEQYF. CDR3 bases: TGCGCCAGCAGTGAGACCACAGGGGGACTTTACGAGCAGTACTTC.

The chain couples TRBV11-3 to TRBJ2-5; D remains ambiguous. V lost 7 bases to trimming and J lost 5 bases, with 14 bases between them. Germline V gene lookup returns CDR1 SGHNT and CDR2 YENEEA. This CDR3 is 13 amino acids long. CDR3 sequence reads: CASKSGLRETQYF. DNA of the CDR3: TGTGCCAGCAAGTCCGGGTTGAGGGAGACCCAGTACTTC.

The genes are TRBV23-1 and TRBJ1-2; perhaps TRBD1 as D (6 bases). TRBV23-1 is an open reading frame whose function is uncertain. The CDR3 spans 15 residues. V lost 0 bases and J lost 4, with 12 bases in between. Here the CDR3 DNA reads TGCGCCAGCAGTCAATCCCAAGGGGGATTCTATGGCTACACCTTC. Protein sequence: CASSQSQGGFYGYTF.